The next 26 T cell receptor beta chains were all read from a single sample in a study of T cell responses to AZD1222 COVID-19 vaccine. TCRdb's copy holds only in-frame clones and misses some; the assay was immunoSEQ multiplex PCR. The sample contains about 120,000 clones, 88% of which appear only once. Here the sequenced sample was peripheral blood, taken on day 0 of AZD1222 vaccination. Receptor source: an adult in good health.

CDR3 sequence: CASSPNRDSLMNTEAFF. DNA of the CDR3: TGTGCCAGCAGCCCGAACCGGGACAGTCTCATGAACACTGAAGCTTTCTTT. The rearrangement links TRBV27 to TRBJ1-1; 7 bases agree with TRBD1. Trimming at V came to 6 bases and at J to 0 bases, leaving 13 bases not matched to a gene. Germline V gene lookup returns CDR1 MNHEY and CDR2 SMNVEV (reference sequence). CDR3 length equals 17 residues.

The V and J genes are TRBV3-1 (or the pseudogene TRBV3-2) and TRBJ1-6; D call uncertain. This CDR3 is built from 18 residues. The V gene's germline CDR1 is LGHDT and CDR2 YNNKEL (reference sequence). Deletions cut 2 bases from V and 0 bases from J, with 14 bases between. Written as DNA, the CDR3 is TGTGCCAGCAGCCAATTTGACTCCTCGAGCTCCTATAATTCACCCCTCCACTTT. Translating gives CASSQFDSSSSYNSPLHF.

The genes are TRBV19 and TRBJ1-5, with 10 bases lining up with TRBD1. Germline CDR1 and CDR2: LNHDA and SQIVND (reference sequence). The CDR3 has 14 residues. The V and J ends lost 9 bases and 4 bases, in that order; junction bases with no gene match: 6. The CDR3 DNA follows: TGTGCCAGCGGGGGACAGGGGTTTAATCAGCCCCAGCATTTT. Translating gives CASGGQGFNQPQHF.

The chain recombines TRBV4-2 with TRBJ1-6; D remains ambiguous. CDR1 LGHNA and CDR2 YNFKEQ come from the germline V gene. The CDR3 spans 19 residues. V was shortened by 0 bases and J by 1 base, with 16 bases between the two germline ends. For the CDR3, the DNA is TGTGCCAGCAGCCAAGATGGGAAAGGAGGGAGTTCCTATAATTCACCCCTCCACTTT. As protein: CASSQDGKGGSSYNSPLHF.

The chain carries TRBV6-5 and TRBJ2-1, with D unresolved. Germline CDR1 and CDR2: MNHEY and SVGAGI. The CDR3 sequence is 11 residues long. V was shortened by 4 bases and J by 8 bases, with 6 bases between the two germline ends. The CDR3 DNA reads TGTGCCAGCAGTTCGGAAGATGAGCAGTTCTTC. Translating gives CASSSEDEQFF.

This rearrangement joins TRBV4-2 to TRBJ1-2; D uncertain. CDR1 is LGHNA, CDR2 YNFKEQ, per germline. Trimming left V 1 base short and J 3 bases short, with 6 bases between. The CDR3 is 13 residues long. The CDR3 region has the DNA TGTGCCAGCAGCCAAGCTCAGGACTATGGCTACACCTTC. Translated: CASSQAQDYGYTF.

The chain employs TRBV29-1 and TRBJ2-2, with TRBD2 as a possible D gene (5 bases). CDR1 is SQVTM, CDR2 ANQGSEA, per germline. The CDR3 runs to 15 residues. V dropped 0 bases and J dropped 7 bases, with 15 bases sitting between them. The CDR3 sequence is CSVEDHSVLGGELFF. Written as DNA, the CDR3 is TGCAGCGTTGAAGATCATTCAGTACTAGGCGGGGAGCTGTTTTTT.

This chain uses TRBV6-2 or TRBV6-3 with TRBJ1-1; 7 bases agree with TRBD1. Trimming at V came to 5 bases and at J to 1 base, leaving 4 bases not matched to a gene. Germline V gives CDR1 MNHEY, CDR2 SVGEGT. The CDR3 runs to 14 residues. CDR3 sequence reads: CASSPNRGNTEAFF. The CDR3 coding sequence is TGTGCCAGCAGTCCGAACAGGGGGAACACTGAAGCTTTCTTT.

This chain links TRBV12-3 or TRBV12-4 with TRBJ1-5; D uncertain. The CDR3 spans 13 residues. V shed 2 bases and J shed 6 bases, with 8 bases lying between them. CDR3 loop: CASSLLQVQPQHF. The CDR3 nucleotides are TGTGCCAGCAGTTTACTTCAGGTTCAGCCCCAGCATTTT.

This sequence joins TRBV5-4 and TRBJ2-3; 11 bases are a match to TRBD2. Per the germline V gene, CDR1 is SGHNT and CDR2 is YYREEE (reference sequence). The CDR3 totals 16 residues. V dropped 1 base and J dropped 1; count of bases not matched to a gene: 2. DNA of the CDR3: TGTGCCAGCAGCTTGAAACTAGCGGGGGGCACAGATACGCAGTATTTT. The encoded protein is CASSLKLAGGTDTQYF.

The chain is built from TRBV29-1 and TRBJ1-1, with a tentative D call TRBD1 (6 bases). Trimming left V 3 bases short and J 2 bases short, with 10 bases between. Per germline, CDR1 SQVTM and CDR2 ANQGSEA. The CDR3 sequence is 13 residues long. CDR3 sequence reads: CSVEVRGNTEAFF. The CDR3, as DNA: TGCAGCGTTGAGGTCAGGGGCAACACTGAAGCTTTCTTT. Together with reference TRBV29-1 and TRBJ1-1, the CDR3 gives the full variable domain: SAVISQKPSRDICQRGTSLTIQCQVDSQVTMMFWYRQQPGQSLTLIATANQGSEATYESGFVIDKFPISRPNLTFSTLTVSNMSPEDSSIYLCSVEVRGNTEAFFGQGTRLTVV.

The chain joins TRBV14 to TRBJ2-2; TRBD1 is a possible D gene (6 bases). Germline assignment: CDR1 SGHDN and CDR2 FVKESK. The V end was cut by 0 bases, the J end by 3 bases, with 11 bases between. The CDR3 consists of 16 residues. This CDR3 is CASSQDQDSYTGELFF. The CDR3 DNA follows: TGTGCCAGCAGCCAAGATCAGGACAGCTACACCGGGGAGCTGTTTTTT.

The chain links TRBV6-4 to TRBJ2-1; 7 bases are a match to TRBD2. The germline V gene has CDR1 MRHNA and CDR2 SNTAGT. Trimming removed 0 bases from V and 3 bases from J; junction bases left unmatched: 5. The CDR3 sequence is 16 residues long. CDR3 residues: CASSDSGSGIYNEQFF. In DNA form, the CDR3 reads TGTGCCAGCAGTGACTCGGGCAGCGGGATCTACAATGAGCAGTTCTTC.

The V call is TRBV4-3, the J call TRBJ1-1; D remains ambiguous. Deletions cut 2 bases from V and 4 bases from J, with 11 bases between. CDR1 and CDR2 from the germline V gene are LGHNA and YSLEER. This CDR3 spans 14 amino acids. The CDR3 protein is CASSQRAGGTEAFF. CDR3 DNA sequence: TGCGCCAGCAGCCAACGGGCCGGCGGCACTGAAGCTTTCTTT.

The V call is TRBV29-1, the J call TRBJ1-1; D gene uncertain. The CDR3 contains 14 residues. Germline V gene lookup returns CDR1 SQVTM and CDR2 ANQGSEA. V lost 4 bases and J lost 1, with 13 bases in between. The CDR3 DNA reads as TGCAGCGTTGTGTATAGTGGCGCGAACACTGAAGCTTTCTTT. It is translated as CSVVYSGANTEAFF. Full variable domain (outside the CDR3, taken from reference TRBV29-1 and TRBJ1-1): SAVISQKPSRDICQRGTSLTIQCQVDSQVTMMFWYRQQPGQSLTLIATANQGSEATYESGFVIDKFPISRPNLTFSTLTVSNMSPEDSSIYLCSVVYSGANTEAFFGQGTRLTVV.

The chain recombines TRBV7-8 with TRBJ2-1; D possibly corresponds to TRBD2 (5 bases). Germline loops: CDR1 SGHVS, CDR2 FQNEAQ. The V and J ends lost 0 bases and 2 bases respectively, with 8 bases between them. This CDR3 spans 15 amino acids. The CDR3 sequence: CASSLALVAYNEQFF. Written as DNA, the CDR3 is TGTGCCAGCAGCTTAGCACTAGTGGCCTACAATGAGCAGTTCTTC.

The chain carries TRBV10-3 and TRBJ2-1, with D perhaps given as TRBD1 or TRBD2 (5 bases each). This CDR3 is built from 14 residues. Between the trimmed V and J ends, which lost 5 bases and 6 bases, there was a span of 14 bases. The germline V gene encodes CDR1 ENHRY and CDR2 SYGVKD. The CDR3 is CAISRAGAGNEQFF. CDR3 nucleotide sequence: TGTGCCATCAGTCGTGCCGGGGCAGGCAATGAGCAGTTCTTC.

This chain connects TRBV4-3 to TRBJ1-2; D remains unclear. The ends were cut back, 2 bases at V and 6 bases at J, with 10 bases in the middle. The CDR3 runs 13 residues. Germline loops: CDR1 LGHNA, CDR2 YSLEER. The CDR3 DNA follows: TGCGCCAGCAGCCAAAGTACGGCAGATGGCTACACCTTC. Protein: CASSQSTADGYTF.

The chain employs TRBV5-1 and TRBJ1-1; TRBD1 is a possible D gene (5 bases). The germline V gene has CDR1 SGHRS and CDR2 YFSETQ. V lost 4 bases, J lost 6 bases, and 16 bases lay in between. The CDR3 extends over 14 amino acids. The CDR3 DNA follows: TGCGCCAGCAGCCCGACAGTCCCCGGCGCTGAAGCTTTCTTT. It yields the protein CASSPTVPGAEAFF.

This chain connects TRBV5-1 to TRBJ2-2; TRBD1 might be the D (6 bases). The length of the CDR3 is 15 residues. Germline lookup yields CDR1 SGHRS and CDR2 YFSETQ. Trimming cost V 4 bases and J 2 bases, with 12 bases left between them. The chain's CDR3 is CASSQIQGNTGELFF. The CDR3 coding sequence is TGCGCCAGCAGCCAGATACAGGGAAACACCGGGGAGCTGTTTTTT.

The DNA for the CDR3 is TGTGCCAGCAGCGTAGCTTACGGAGCGCGCACGGAGCAGTACTTC. Encoded protein: CASSVAYGARTEQYF. The V and J genes are TRBV9 and TRBJ2-7; D gene ambiguous. V dropped 0 bases and J dropped 7 bases, with 17 bases sitting between them. Looked up from germline, CDR1 is SGDLS and CDR2 is YYNGEE. CDR3 length equals 15 residues.

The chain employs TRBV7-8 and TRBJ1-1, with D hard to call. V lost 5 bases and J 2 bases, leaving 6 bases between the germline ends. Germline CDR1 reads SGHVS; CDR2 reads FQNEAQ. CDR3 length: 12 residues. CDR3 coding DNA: TGTGCCAGCAGCCCCCGTAACACTGAAGCTTTCTTT. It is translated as CASSPRNTEAFF.

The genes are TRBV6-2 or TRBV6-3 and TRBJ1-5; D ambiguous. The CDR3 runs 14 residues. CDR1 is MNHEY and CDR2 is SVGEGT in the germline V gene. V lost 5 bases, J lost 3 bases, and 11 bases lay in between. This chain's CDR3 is CASSQGDYNQPQHF. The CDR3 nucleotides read TGTGCCAGCAGTCAAGGAGACTACAATCAGCCCCAGCATTTT.

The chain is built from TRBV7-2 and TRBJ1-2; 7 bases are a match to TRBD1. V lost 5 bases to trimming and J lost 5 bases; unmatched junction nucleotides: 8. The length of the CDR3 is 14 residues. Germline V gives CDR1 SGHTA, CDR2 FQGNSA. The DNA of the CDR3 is TGTGCCAGCAGCCCAGGGGGGACTTTTTATGGCTACACCTTC. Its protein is CASSPGGTFYGYTF.

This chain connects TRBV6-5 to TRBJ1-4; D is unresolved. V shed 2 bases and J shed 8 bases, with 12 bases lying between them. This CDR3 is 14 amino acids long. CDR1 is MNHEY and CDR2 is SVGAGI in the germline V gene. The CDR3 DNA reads TGTGCCAGCAGTTACATGTTCACGGGGGAAAAACTGTTTTTT. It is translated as CASSYMFTGEKLFF.

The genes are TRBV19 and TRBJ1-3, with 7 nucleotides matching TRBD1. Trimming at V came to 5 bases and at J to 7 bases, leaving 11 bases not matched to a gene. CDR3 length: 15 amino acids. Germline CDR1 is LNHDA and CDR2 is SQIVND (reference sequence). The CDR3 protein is CASSSGPRGSNTIYF. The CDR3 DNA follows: TGTGCCAGTAGTTCTGGACCCAGGGGGTCGAACACCATATATTTT.